This entry features one T cell receptor beta chain sequence. Per the study methods: How many nucleated cells were present was estimated from reference gene primer amplification. The table came from immunoSEQ multiplex PCR; TCRdb's copy has only in-frame clones and leaves some out. V and J calls and clone size are those listed in that table; D and trimming were worked out from the DNA. The repertoire consists of 25,000 to 35,000 clones, with around 83% occurring once and the leading ten covering about 25%. Per the germline V gene, CDR1 is GTSNPN and CDR2 is SVGIG (reference sequence). The length of the CDR3 is 14 residues. The V end was cut by 4 bases, the J end by 0 bases, with 12 bases between. The data were taken from a study of blood T cell repertoires in COVID-19. Study in general: The origin of the acute and convalescent COVID-19 samples was the United States, Italy and Spain. The analysed material was cDNA or gDNA that came from T cells, B-cell-depleted T cells, or PBMCs.

J is TRBJ1-1 and V is TRBV30, with D tentatively TRBD1 (5 bases). The sequencing sample was made of peripheral blood. This receptor was taken from a man aged 65 to 79 with active COVID-19. The CDR3 nucleotides read TGTGCCTGGAAGAGACAGAGCATGAACACTGAAGCTTTCTTT. Translated, it gives CAWKRQSMNTEAFF. Supplemented by reference TRBV30 and TRBJ1-1, the full variable domain reads SQTIHQWPATLVQPVGSPLSLECTVEGTSNPNLYWYRQAAGRGLQLLFYSVGIGQISSEVPQNLSASRPQDRQFILSSKKLLLSDSGFYLCAWKRQSMNTEAFFGQGTRLTVV.